This T cell receptor beta chain was recovered during a study of T cell changes during pregnancy in multiple sclerosis. V was shortened by 4 bases and J by 5 bases, with 18 bases between the two germline ends. Germline values: CDR1 SGHRS, CDR2 YFSETQ. The CDR3 extends over 15 amino acids. The repertoire was sequenced with immunoSEQ multiplex PCR; TCRdb's copy has only in-frame clones and lacks some. This table has over 55,000 clones, roughly 94% appearing once. The sample holds a few counts of this clone. This chain joins TRBV5-1 and TRBJ1-1, with D possibly matching TRBD1 (6 bases). This TCR derives from a female donor with multiple sclerosis, enrolled in a pregnancy study. The sample in question was CD8+ T cells from peripheral blood mononuclear cells, obtained in the third trimester of pregnancy. The CDR3 coding sequence is TGCGCCAGCAGCCATAACACAGGGTACCGGACTGAAGCTTTCTTT. Residues: CASSHNTGYRTEAFF.